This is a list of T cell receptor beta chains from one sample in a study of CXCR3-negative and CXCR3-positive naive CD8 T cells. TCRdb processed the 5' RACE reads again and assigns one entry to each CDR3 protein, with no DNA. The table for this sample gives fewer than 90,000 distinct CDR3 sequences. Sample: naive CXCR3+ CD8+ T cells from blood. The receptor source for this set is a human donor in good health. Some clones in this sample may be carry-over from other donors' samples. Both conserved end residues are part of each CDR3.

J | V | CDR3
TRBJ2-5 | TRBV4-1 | CASSPLSGRYQETQYF
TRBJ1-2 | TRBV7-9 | CASSSAPMTGGYGYTF
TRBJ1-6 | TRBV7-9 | CASSFGSYRDGYSPLHF
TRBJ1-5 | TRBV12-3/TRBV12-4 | CASSITGSHQPQHF
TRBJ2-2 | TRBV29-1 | CSVEGTKSTGTGELFF
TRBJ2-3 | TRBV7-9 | CASSMTGRTDTQYF
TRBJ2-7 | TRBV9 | CASSTNYEQYF
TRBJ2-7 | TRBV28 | CASSPGGGAVYEQYF
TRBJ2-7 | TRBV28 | CASSLLGTAYEQYF
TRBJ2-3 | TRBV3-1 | CASSRGQGTDTQYF
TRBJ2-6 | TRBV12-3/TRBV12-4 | CASPPGEREGGANVLTF
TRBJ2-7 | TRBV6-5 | CASSYDVTSSYEQYF
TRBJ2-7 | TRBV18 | CASSGQNLNEQYF
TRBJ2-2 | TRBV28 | CASSHEGGRTGELFF
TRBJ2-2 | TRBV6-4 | CASSDSGDLYTGELFF
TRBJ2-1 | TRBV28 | CASSGPGPVYNEQFF
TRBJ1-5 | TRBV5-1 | CASSPGVNSNQPQHF
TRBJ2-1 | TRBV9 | CASSVVAGSSYNEQFF
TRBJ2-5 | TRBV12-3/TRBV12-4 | CASSSEGYQETQYF
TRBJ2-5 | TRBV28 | CASTTLSGGRAQETQYF
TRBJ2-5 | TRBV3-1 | CASSQESSTGETQYF
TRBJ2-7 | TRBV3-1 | CASSQVQTQAYEQYF
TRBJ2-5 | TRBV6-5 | CASSFSSGGLETQYF
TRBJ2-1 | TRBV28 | CASSFEGEAYNEQFF
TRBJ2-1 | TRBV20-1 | CSASWFSRYNEQFF
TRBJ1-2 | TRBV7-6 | CASSARPRSGEDRYTF
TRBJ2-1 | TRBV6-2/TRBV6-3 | CASVSTGVYNEQFF
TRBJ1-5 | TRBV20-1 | CSAREQGYQPQHF
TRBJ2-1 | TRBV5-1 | CASSRDDNEQFF
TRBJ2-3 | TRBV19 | CASTGLASTDTQYF
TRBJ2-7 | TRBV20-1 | CSAPGGYEQYF
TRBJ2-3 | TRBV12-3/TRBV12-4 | CASRPRGSGEDTQYF
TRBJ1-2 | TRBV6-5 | CASSPGTTNYGYTF
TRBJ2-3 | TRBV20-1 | CSASSQGAASTDTQYF
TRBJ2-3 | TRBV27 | CASSTRQTDTQYF
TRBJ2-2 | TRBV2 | CASNLELSGANTGELFF
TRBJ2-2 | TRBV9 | CGSSVYPRNTGELFF
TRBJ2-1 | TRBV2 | CARRLAGDYNEQFF
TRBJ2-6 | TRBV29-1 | CSVGETDRASGANVLTF
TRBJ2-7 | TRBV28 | CASSLNSGVTYEQYF
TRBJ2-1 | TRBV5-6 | CASSFYICSARGSGSNEQFF
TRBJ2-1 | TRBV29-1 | CSSPGPLNEQFF
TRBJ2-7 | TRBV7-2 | CASSFGGPKEQYF
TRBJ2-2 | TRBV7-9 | CASSLAGPRVGTGELFF
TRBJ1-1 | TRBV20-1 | CSARGQGTTEAFF
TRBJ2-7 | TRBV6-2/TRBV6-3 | CASSPTGSQPYEQYF
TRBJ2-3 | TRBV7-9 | CASSLVGGADTQYF
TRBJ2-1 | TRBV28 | CASSLWNEQFF
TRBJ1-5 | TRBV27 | CASSWTVNQPQHF
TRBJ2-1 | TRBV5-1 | CASYRGGGSGSSYNEQFF
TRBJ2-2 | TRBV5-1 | CASSSFGTVNTGELFF
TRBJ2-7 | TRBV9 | CASSLALDYEQYF
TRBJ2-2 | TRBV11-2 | CATLNTGELFF